A single T cell receptor beta chain is shown here with its context. The data stem from a study of blood T cell repertoires in COVID-19. Study background: Acute and convalescent COVID-19 samples came from the United States, Italy and Spain.

Original processing methods: Reference gene primers were amplified, and this amplification served to estimate nucleated cell counts. The data were produced by immunoSEQ multiplex PCR, yet TCRdb's version contains in-frame clones alone and is incomplete. Clone size and the V and J calls come from that table; the DNA yielded D and trimming. This repertoire shows over 200,000 clones, 81% found once; its top ten account for about 7.4%. V was clipped by 1 base and J by 13 bases, with 11 bases between them. This CDR3 region has 13 residues. Germline V gene data show CDR1 as LGHDT and CDR2 as YNNKEL (reference sequence).

Sequencing was carried out using peripheral blood. The gene calls are TRBV3-1 (or the pseudogene TRBV3-2) and TRBJ1-6, with no clear D. The TCR was taken from a woman aged 80 or over with acute or convalescent COVID-19. The CDR3 coding sequence is TGTGCCAGCAGCCAAGGATCGGGCGGGCCCCTCCACTTT. It yields the protein CASSQGSGGPLHF.